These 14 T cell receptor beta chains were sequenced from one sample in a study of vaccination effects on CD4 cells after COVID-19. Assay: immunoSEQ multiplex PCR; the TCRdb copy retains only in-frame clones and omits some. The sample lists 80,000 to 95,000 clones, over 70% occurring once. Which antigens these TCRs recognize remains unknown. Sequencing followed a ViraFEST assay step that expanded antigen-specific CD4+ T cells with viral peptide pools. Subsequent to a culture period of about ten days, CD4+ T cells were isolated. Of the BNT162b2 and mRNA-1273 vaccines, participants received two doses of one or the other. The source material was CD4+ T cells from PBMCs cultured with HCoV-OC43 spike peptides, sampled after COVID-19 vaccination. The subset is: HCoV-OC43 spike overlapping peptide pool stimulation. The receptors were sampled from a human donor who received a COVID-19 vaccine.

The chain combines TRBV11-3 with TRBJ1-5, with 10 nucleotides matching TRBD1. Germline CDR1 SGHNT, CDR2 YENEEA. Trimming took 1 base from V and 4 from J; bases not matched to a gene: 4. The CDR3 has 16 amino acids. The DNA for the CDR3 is TGTGCCAGCAGCTTAGGTTGGGGACAGGGGAATCAGCCCCAGCATTTT. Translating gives CASSLGWGQGNQPQHF.

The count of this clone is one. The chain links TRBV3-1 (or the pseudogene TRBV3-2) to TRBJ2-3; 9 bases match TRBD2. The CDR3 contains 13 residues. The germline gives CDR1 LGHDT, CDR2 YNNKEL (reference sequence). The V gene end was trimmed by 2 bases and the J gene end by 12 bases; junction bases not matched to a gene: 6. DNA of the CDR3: TGTGCCAGCAGCCAACGGACAGCGGGGGGCCAGTATTTT. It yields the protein CASSQRTAGGQYF.

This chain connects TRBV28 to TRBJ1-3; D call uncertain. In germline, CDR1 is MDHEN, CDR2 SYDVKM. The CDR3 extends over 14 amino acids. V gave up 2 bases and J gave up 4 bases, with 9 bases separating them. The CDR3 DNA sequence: TGTGCCAGCAGTTTACCATACCCAGGAAACACCATATATTTT. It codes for CASSLPYPGNTIYF.

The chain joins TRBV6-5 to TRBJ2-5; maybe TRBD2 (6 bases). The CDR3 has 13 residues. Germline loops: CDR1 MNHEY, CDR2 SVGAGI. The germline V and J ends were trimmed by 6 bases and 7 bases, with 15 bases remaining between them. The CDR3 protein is CASREGPRGTQYF. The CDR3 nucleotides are TGTGCCAGCAGGGAGGGCCCCCGAGGGACCCAGTACTTC.

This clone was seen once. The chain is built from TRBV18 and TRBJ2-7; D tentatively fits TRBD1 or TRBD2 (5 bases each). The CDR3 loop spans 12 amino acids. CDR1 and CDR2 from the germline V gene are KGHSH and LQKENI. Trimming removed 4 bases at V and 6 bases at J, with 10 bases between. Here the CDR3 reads CASSLQGAEQYV. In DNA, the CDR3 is TGTGCCAGCTCACTTCAGGGAGCCGAGCAGTACGTC.

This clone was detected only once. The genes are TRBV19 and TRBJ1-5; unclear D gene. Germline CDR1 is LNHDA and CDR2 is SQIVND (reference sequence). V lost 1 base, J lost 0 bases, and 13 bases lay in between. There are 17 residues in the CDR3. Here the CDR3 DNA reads TGTGCCAGTAGTATAGTCGGAGCACAAGTTAGCAATCAGCCCCAGCATTTT. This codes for CASSIVGAQVSNQPQHF. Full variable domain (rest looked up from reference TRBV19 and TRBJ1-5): DGGITQSPKYLFRKEGQNVTLSCEQNLNHDAMYWYRQDPGQGLRLIYYSQIVNDFQKGDIAEGYSVSREKKESFPLTVTSAQKNPTAFYLCASSIVGAQVSNQPQHFGDGTRLSIL.

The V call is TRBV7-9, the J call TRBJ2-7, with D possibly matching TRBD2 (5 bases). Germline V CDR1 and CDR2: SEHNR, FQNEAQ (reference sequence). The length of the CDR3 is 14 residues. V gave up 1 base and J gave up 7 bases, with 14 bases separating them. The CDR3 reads CASSLVPGTGEQYV. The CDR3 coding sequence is TGTGCCAGCAGCTTAGTACCGGGAACGGGGGAGCAGTACGTC.

The CDR3 coding sequence is TGCGCCAGCGTTGGCCAGGGGGCCACTGAAGCTTTCTTT. Protein sequence: CASVGQGATEAFF. The chain employs TRBV4-1 and TRBJ1-1; 8 nucleotides match TRBD1. The J segment lost 4 bases and the V segment lost 8 bases, leaving 6 bases of the junction unmatched. The CDR3 extends over 13 amino acids. CDR1 is MGHRA and CDR2 is YSYEKL in the germline V gene.

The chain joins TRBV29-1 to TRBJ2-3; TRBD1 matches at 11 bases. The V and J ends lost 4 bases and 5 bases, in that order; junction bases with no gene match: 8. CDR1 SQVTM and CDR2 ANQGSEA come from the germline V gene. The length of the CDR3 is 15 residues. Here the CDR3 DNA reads TGCAGCGTTGCTCCATGGACAGGGGGCGAAGATACGCAGTATTTT. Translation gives CSVAPWTGGEDTQYF.

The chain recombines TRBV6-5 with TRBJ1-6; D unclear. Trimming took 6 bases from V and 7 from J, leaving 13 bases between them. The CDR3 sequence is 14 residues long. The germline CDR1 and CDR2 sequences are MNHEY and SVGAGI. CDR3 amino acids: CASRFDTLNSPLHF. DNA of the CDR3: TGTGCCAGCAGATTTGACACGCTAAATTCACCCCTCCACTTT.

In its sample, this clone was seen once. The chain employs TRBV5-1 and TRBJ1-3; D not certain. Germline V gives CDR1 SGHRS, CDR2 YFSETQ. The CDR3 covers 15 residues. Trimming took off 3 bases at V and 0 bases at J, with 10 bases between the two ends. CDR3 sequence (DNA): TGCGCCAGCAGCTCCGGTGATTACTCTGGAAACACCATATATTTT. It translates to CASSSGDYSGNTIYF. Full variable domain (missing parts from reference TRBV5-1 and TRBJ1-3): KAGVTQTPRYLIKTRGQQVTLSCSPISGHRSVSWYQQTPGQGLQFLFEYFSETQRNKGNFPGRFSGRQFSNSRSEMNVSTLELGDSALYLCASSSGDYSGNTIYFGEGSWLTVV.

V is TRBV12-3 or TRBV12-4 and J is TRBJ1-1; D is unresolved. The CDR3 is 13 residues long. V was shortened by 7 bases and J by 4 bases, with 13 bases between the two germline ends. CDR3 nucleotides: TGTGCCAGCACCAAGGGTTCAGGCACTGAAGCTTTCTTT. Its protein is CASTKGSGTEAFF.

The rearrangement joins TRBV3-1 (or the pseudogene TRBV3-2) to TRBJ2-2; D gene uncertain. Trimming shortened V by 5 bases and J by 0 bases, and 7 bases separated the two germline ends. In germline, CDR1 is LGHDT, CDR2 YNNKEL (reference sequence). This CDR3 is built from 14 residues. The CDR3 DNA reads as TGTGCCAGCAGCGCCCAGACGAACACCGGGGAGCTGTTTTTT. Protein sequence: CASSAQTNTGELFF.

This chain's CDR3 is CASSLKSWNEQFF. CDR3 nucleotides: TGTGCCAGCAGCTTAAAGTCCTGGAATGAGCAGTTCTTC. The rearrangement uses TRBV7-2 and TRBJ2-1; D is uncertain. The germline CDR1 and CDR2 sequences are SGHTA and FQGNSA. The CDR3 loop spans 13 amino acids. Trimming removed 2 bases at V and 7 bases at J, with 9 bases between. Combining the CDR3 with reference TRBV7-2 and TRBJ2-1 gives the whole variable domain GAGVSQSPSNKVTEKGKDVELRCDPISGHTALYWYRQSLGQGLEFLIYFQGNSAPDKSGLPSDRFSAERTGGSVSTLTIQRTQQEDSAVYLCASSLKSWNEQFFGPGTRLTVL.